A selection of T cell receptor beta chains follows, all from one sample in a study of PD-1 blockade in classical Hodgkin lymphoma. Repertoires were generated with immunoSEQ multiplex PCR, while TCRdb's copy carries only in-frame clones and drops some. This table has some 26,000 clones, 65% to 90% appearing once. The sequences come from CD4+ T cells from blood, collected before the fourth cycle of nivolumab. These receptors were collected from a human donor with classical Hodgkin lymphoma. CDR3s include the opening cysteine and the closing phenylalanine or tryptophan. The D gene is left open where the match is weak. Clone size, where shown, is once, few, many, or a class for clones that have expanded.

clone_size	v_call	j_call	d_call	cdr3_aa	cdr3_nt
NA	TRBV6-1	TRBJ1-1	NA	CASSLHRTVNTEAFF	TGTGCCAGCAGTCTTCATAGGACAGTGAACACTGAAGCTTTCTTT
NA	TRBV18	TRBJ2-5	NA	CASSPPSGRKTQYF	TGTGCCAGCTCACCACCGTCCGGAAGGAAGACCCAGTACTTC
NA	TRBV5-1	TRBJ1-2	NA	CASSLDTYGYTF	TGCGCCAGCAGCTTGGATACATATGGCTACACCTTC
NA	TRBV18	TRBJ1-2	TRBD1	CASSPRDREYGYTF	TGTGCCAGCTCACCAAGGGACAGGGAGTATGGCTACACCTTC
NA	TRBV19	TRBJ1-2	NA	CASSSGQFSGYTF	TGTGCCAGTAGTTCAGGGCAATTTAGCGGCTACACCTTC
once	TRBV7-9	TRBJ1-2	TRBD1	CASSFDRVSGYTF	TGTGCCAGCAGCTTTGACAGGGTCTCTGGCTACACCTTC
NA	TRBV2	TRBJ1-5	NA	CASTRGGGATNQPQHF	TGTGCCAGCACCCGAGGTGGAGGGGCGACTAATCAGCCCCAGCATTTT
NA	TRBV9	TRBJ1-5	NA	CASSTLGRVGQPQHF	TGTGCCAGCAGCACCCTAGGCAGGGTTGGTCAGCCCCAGCATTTT
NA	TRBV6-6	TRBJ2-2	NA	CASSYGLIGELFF	TGTGCCAGCAGTTACGGACTTATCGGGGAGCTGTTTTTT
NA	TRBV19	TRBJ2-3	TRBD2	CASSSRSGVFTDTQYF	TGTGCCAGTAGTTCCCGGAGCGGGGTTTTCACAGATACGCAGTATTTT
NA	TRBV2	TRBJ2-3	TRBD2	CASRGGDTQYF	TGTGCCAGCAGGGGGGGGGATACGCAGTATTTT
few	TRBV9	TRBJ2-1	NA	CASSRQILRDYNEQFF	TGTGCCAGCAGCAGGCAGATCCTTAGGGACTACAATGAGCAGTTCTTC
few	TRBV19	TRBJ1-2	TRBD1	CASRNRGRSGYTF	TGTGCCAGTAGAAACAGGGGGCGAAGTGGCTACACCTTC
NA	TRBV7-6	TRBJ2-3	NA	CASSPAPGRRADTQYF	TGTGCCAGCAGCCCGGCCCCGGGACGGAGAGCAGATACGCAGTATTTT
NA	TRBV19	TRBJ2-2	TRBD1	CASSTDRANTGELFF	TGTGCCAGTAGTACGGACAGGGCGAACACCGGGGAGCTGTTTTTT
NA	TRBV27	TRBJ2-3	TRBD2	CASSLGGGEDTQYF	TGTGCCAGCAGTTTGGGCGGGGGGGAAGATACGCAGTATTTT
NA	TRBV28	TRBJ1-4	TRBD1	CASSSRQGSNEKLFF	TGTGCCAGCAGTTCGAGACAGGGGAGTAATGAAAAACTGTTTTTT